This T cell receptor beta chain was recovered during a study of blood T cell repertoires in COVID-19. In the study overall: The United States, Italy and Spain provided the acute and convalescent COVID-19 samples. Sources were T cells, B-cell-depleted T cells, or PBMCs; the material itself was cDNA or gDNA.

Seattle's cohort entered during active infection and was followed longitudinally. The V segment lost 1 base and the J segment 3 bases; nucleotides outside the gene matches: 5. The germline gives CDR1 SGDLS, CDR2 YYNGEE. The CDR3 runs 16 residues. Source study methods: Amplification with reference gene primers provided the estimates of nucleated cell counts. Sequencing used immunoSEQ multiplex PCR; TCRdb keeps in-frame clones, though not all of them. D and trimming come from the DNA, and the V and J calls and clone size come from that table. The sample has 250,000 to 350,000 clones, about 90% seen once.

This clonotype was obtained from a woman aged 25 to 45 with COVID-19, enrolled during active disease. The chain links TRBV9 to TRBJ2-1, with 9 bases that match TRBD2. The source material was peripheral blood. CDR3: CASSVTGTSLYNEQFF. DNA of the CDR3: TGTGCCAGCAGCGTAACCGGGACTAGCCTCTACAATGAGCAGTTCTTC.